Listed below are T cell receptor beta chains from one sample, sequenced in a study of tumor-infiltrating lymphocytes in oesophageal squamous cell carcinoma. Each CDR3 protein is one row after TCRdb ran MiXCR on the PCR reads. The sample lists over 10,000 distinct CDR3 sequences, 52% seen once, with roughly 28% in the top ten. Sequenced input: esophageal tumor tissue. The origin of the receptors is a female donor with esophageal squamous cell carcinoma. CDR3s include the opening cysteine and the closing phenylalanine or tryptophan. A D gene is named only where the DNA matches it firmly. Size is stated for part of the rows, as once, few or many counts, or as a class when the clone is expanded.

clone size,J gene,V gene,D gene,CDR3 protein,CDR3 DNA
many,TRBJ2-3,TRBV18,NA,CASSPVRGRTDTQYF,TGTGCCAGCTCACCGGTTCGAGGCCGAACAGATACGCAGTATTTT
NA,TRBJ2-5,TRBV6-5,TRBD2,CASSELAGGPRAQETQYF,TGTGCCAGCAGCGAACTAGCGGGAGGGCCGAGGGCCCAAGAGACCCAGTACTTC
NA,TRBJ2-3,TRBV28,NA,CASSKTSAQYF,TGTGCCAGCAGTAAGACTAGTGCGCAGTATTTT
NA,TRBJ1-2,TRBV6-6,TRBD1,CASSYHARQGNYGYTF,TGTGCCAGCAGTTACCACGCCCGACAGGGGAACTATGGCTACACCTTC
once,TRBJ2-3,TRBV11-2,TRBD2,CASSLAALAGGPSTQYF,TGTGCCAGCAGCTTAGCCGCACTAGCGGGAGGGCCGAGTACGCAGTATTTT
many,TRBJ2-3,TRBV9,NA,CASSVAGASQDTQYF,TGTGCCAGCAGCGTAGCGGGGGCGAGTCAGGATACGCAGTATTTT
many,TRBJ2-5,TRBV6-1,TRBD2,CASRLAGPQETQYF,TGTGCCAGCAGGCTAGCGGGACCCCAAGAGACCCAGTACTTC
NA,TRBJ2-7,TRBV7-2,NA,CASSLMTAGEQYF,TGTGCCAGCAGCTTAATGACAGCAGGCGAGCAGTACTTC
NA,TRBJ1-2,TRBV5-1,TRBD1,CASSLQGHHYGYTF,TGCGCCAGCAGCTTACAGGGGCACCACTATGGCTACACCTTC
few,TRBJ2-1,TRBV7-9,TRBD2,CASSPSGRDEQFF,TGTGCCAGCAGCCCTAGCGGGAGAGATGAGCAGTTCTTC
many,TRBJ1-5,TRBV6-1,NA,CASSGRGGPPNQPQHF,TGTGCCAGCAGCGGCCGTGGGGGGCCGCCCAATCAGCCCCAGCATTTT
NA,TRBJ2-5,TRBV7-2,TRBD2,CASSKGTSGRETQYF,TGTGCCAGCAGCAAAGGGACTAGCGGGAGGGAGACCCAGTACTTC
many,TRBJ2-7,TRBV18,NA,CASSPGLGLKGYEQYF,TGTGCCAGCTCACCGGGGTTGGGTCTAAAGGGCTACGAGCAGTACTTC
once,TRBJ1-5,TRBV6-6,NA,CASTLDSYSNQPQHF,TGTGCCAGCACCCTGGACAGCTATAGCAATCAGCCCCAGCATTTT
NA,TRBJ2-7,TRBV6-5,NA,CASRPGLSYEQYF,TGTGCCAGCAGACCGGGGCTCTCCTACGAGCAGTACTTC
NA,TRBJ2-1,TRBV5-3,NA,CASSADWGEQFF,TGTGCCAGCAGCGCGGACTGGGGGGAGCAGTTCTTC
NA,TRBJ2-1,TRBV7-3,TRBD2,CASSFSASGGQFF,TGTGCCAGCAGCTTCTCAGCTAGCGGGGGGCAGTTCTTC
NA,TRBJ1-2,TRBV28,NA,CASSIPDWGEVNYGYTF,TGTGCCAGCAGTATCCCTGATTGGGGGGAAGTAAACTATGGCTACACCTTC
medium-sized,TRBJ1-1,TRBV7-9,NA,CASSGTQILAFF,TGTGCCAGCAGCGGTACGCAGATTTTGGCTTTCTTT
NA,TRBJ1-1,TRBV28,NA,CASSLDGTEAFF,TGTGCCAGCAGTTTAGATGGGACTGAAGCTTTCTTT
NA,TRBJ2-1,TRBV7-2,NA,CASRTTGSSYNEQFF,TGTGCCAGCAGGACCACAGGGAGCTCCTACAATGAGCAGTTCTTC
many,TRBJ2-1,TRBV6-2/TRBV6-3,NA,CASSYSPGVSYNEQFF,TGTGCCAGCAGTTACTCCCCAGGGGTCTCCTACAATGAGCAGTTCTTC
many,TRBJ2-1,TRBV4-1,NA,CASSQGSSSYNEQFF,TGCGCCAGCAGCCAAGGTAGCAGCTCCTACAATGAGCAGTTCTTC
NA,TRBJ2-1,TRBV6-1,TRBD2,CASSYKGLAVGVDEQFF,TGTGCCAGCAGTTACAAGGGACTAGCGGTAGGCGTTGATGAGCAGTTCTTC
once,TRBJ2-5,TRBV12-3/TRBV12-4,NA,CASSLQEETQYF,TGTGCCAGCAGTTTACAGGAGGAGACCCAGTACTTC
NA,TRBJ2-5,TRBV28,TRBD1,CASSFRDRTQETQYF,TGTGCCAGCAGTTTCCGGGACAGAACTCAAGAGACCCAGTACTTC
few,TRBJ2-1,TRBV11-3,TRBD2,CASSYISSGRNDEQFF,TGTGCCAGCAGCTACATTAGCAGCGGGAGAAACGATGAGCAGTTCTTC
once,TRBJ2-5,TRBV7-3,NA,CASSPMWGETQYF,TGTGCCAGCAGCCCGATGTGGGGGGAGACCCAGTACTTC
few,TRBJ2-1,TRBV4-2,NA,CASSQVGTDYEQFF,TGTGCCAGCAGCCAAGTTGGCACCGACTACGAGCAGTTCTTC
NA,TRBJ2-7,TRBV7-4,NA,CASSFLGQKQYF,TGTGCCAGCAGCTTTTTGGGCCAGAAGCAGTACTTC
few,TRBJ2-1,TRBV20-1,NA,CSAKRGGNDNEQFF,TGCAGTGCCAAAAGGGGGGGTAACGACAATGAGCAGTTCTTC
NA,TRBJ2-5,TRBV4-1,TRBD1,CASSQWTGGETQYF,TGCGCCAGCAGCCAGTGGACAGGGGGGGAGACCCAGTACTTC
NA,TRBJ1-1,TRBV12-3/TRBV12-4,TRBD1,CASSRGQGGNTEAFF,TGTGCCAGCAGCCGAGGACAGGGAGGGAACACTGAAGCTTTCTTT
NA,TRBJ2-5,TRBV5-6,NA,CASSLQGTKAETQYF,TGTGCCAGCAGCTTGCAGGGGACCAAGGCAGAGACCCAGTACTTC
NA,TRBJ2-3,TRBV7-9,NA,CASSLRRGGTDTQYF,TGTGCCAGCAGCTTGAGGAGGGGCGGCACAGATACGCAGTATTTT
NA,TRBJ2-4,TRBV7-2,NA,CASSWNQVGRPFF,TGTGCCAGCAGCTGGAATCAAGTGGGCAGGCCGTTCTTC
NA,TRBJ2-5,TRBV6-8,TRBD2,CASSYFVLAGSYEQHF,TGTGCCAGCAGTTACTTCGTGCTAGCGGGTTCCTACGAGCAGCACTTC
few,TRBJ2-7,TRBV11-3,NA,CASSPGGAKEQYF,TGTGCCAGCAGCCCCGGGGGAGCCAAGGAGCAGTACTTC